What follows describes a single T cell receptor (beta chain). The entry originates in a study of tissue T cells after allogeneic stem cell transplantation. The method was immunoSEQ multiplex PCR; TCRdb's version includes in-frame clones alone and lacks a portion of them. The table records around 24,000 clones, about 90% of them present only once. J was trimmed by 2 bases and V by 10 bases; bases with no gene match: 8. Germline V gene sequence: CDR1 SNHLY, CDR2 FYNNEI. This CDR3 spans 13 amino acids. The sequence came from a male donor aged 60 or older who later had graft-versus-host disease after an allogeneic stem cell transplant. The chain links TRBV2 to TRBJ2-7; 7 positions match TRBD1. The sample consisted of blood, taken before transplantation. CDR3 nucleotide sequence: TGTGCCACCCGACAGGGCGTCACCTACGAGCAGTACTTC. It codes for CATRQGVTYEQYF.